These 19 T cell receptor beta chains were sequenced from one sample in a study of cytomegalovirus exposure and HLA in healthy donors. This PCR relied on a set of 60 Vbeta primers and 13 Jbeta primers. Produced via immunoSEQ multiplex PCR; TCRdb's table is partial and in-frame only. The sample shows 130,000 to 150,000 clones, 73% of them seen only once. What was sequenced was PBMCs. The receptors were sampled from a human donor in good health.

This chain connects TRBV6-1 to TRBJ2-3; D possibly corresponds to TRBD2 (5 bases). The germline V gene has CDR1 MNHNS and CDR2 SASEGT. This CDR3 spans 12 amino acids. V was trimmed by 7 bases and J by 4 bases, leaving 9 bases between them. CDR3 sequence reads: CASTLASDTQYF. The CDR3 nucleotides are TGTGCCAGCACTCTAGCCTCAGATACGCAGTATTTT.

The V and J genes are TRBV19 and TRBJ1-2; D is unclear. V lost 7 bases and J lost 1, with 13 bases in between. The CDR3 has 14 amino acids. Germline V gene data show CDR1 as LNHDA and CDR2 as SQIVND (reference sequence). CDR3 DNA sequence: TGTGCCAGTATTGGACGGAGGGTTAACTATGGCTACACCTTC. Its protein is CASIGRRVNYGYTF.

J is TRBJ2-1 and V is TRBV15; 8 nucleotides line up with TRBD1. Germline-derived CDR1 and CDR2 are LNHNV and YYDKDF (reference sequence). This CDR3 region has 12 residues. V lost 5 bases to trimming and J lost 10 bases; unmatched junction nucleotides: 4. CDR3: CATSAYRGEQFF. The CDR3 bases are TGTGCCACCAGCGCATACAGGGGGGAGCAGTTCTTC.

This clone was counted once. The chain joins TRBV4-1 to TRBJ2-2, with 13 positions matching TRBD2. In germline, CDR1 is MGHRA, CDR2 YSYEKL. The CDR3 covers 18 residues. V was pared by 2 bases and J by 7 bases, with 10 bases of the junction left unmatched. The CDR3 sequence is CASSQNNGLAGVGGELFF. The CDR3 DNA sequence: TGCGCCAGCAGCCAAAATAATGGACTAGCGGGAGTGGGCGGGGAGCTGTTTTTT.

This clone was counted many times. Other DNA sequences in the same sample also yield this CDR3. This chain connects TRBV6-5 to TRBJ2-7; D possibly corresponds to TRBD2 (6 bases). Germline values: CDR1 MNHEY, CDR2 SVGAGI. Trimming took 6 bases from V and 1 from J, leaving 7 bases between them. The CDR3 consists of 12 residues. The CDR3 coding sequence is TGTGCCAGCAGGGGGGGATCCTACGAGCAGTACTTC. The encoded protein is CASRGGSYEQYF.

This chain links TRBV18 with TRBJ2-7, with 15 nucleotides matching TRBD2. This CDR3 contains 16 residues. Germline trimming cut 3 bases from V and 4 bases from J; bases unmatched to any gene: 4. Germline values: CDR1 KGHSH, CDR2 LQKENI. The CDR3 loop reads CASSPSGTSGGYEQYF. The CDR3 region has the DNA TGTGCCAGCTCACCCTCCGGGACTAGCGGGGGGTACGAGCAGTACTTC.

This chain joins TRBV11-1 and TRBJ2-5; TRBD1 aligns across 10 bases. This CDR3 comprises 14 residues. With V trimmed by 5 bases and J by 6 bases, 6 bases remained unmatched. CDR1 and CDR2 from the germline V gene are SGHAT and FQDESV (reference sequence). This chain's CDR3 is CASSLRDRGQTQYF. The CDR3 DNA reads as TGTGCCAGCAGCCTCCGGGACAGGGGACAGACCCAGTACTTC.

This clone came up once. Mismatch with germline at one junction end may stem from a read error. This chain uses TRBV7-7 with TRBJ2-5, with D possibly being TRBD2 (6 bases). Per germline, CDR1 SSHAT and CDR2 FNYEAQ (reference sequence). This CDR3 has 13 residues. CDR3 protein: CASSRRLDTTQYF. The CDR3 nucleotides are TGTGCTAGCAGCCGAAGACTAGACACGACCCAGTACTTC.

The gene calls are TRBV19 and TRBJ1-5; possibly TRBD1 for D (5 bases). The CDR3 runs to 15 residues. Deletions cut 6 bases from V and 3 bases from J, with 15 bases between. Germline V gene sequence: CDR1 LNHDA, CDR2 SQIVND (reference sequence). The CDR3 sequence: CASSVYEGANQPQHF. The CDR3 DNA is TGTGCCAGTAGCGTTTATGAAGGGGCCAATCAGCCCCAGCATTTT.

V gene TRBV5-6 combines with J gene TRBJ2-5, with 7 bases that match TRBD1. Gene TRBJ2-7 matches the end of the DNA better, so the J call may be wrong. This CDR3 has 16 amino acids. Germline V gives CDR1 SGHDT, CDR2 YYEEEE. CDR3: CASSFFGTDSTYEQYF. As DNA, the CDR3 is TGTGCCAGCAGCTTTTTTGGGACAGATTCCACCTACGAGCAGTACTTC.

V gene TRBV4-1 combines with J gene TRBJ1-2; 9 bases line up with TRBD1. This CDR3 comprises 15 residues. After removal of 3 bases from V and 7 bases from J, the junction contained 9 bases not matched to a gene. Germline CDR1 and CDR2: MGHRA and YSYEKL. As DNA, the CDR3 is TGCGCCAGCAGCCACCCGGGACAGGGTATACTTGGCTACACCTTC. Translated: CASSHPGQGILGYTF.

The chain couples TRBV2 to TRBJ1-5; 10 nucleotides line up with TRBD1. Germline V gene sequence: CDR1 SNHLY, CDR2 FYNNEI. Unmatched junction bases numbered 7, after V lost 2 bases and J lost 6 bases. CDR3 length: 16 residues. CDR3 sequence reads: CASSEPGQGTVQPQHF. CDR3 DNA sequence: TGTGCCAGCAGTGAACCGGGACAGGGGACGGTTCAGCCCCAGCATTTT.

The genes are TRBV5-1 and TRBJ2-7, with 8 bases fitting TRBD2. CDR1 is SGHRS, CDR2 YFSETQ, per germline. J lost 0 bases, V lost 8 bases, and 10 bases had no gene match. This CDR3 is 15 amino acids long. The chain's CDR3 is CARGSTSGLSYEQYF. CDR3 coding DNA: TGCGCCAGGGGGTCAACTAGCGGCCTCTCCTACGAGCAGTACTTC.

The chain couples TRBV29-1 to TRBJ2-5, with 11 bases aligning to TRBD2. The CDR3 spans 14 residues. V trimming: 6 bases; J trimming: 5 bases; junction bases outside the gene matches: 8. Germline V lookup: CDR1 SQVTM, CDR2 ANQGSEA. CDR3 DNA sequence: TGCAGCGTCCAGACTAGCGGGGCCCCCGAGACCCAGTACTTC. As protein: CSVQTSGAPETQYF.

The chain recombines TRBV2 with TRBJ2-5; TRBD2 is a possible D gene (5 bases). V was trimmed by 6 bases and J by 5 bases, leaving 13 bases between them. The CDR3 extends over 13 amino acids. The V gene's germline CDR1 is SNHLY and CDR2 FYNNEI. The CDR3 DNA is TGTGCCAGCAGGATAACTAGGAGGGAGACCCAGTACTTC. This encodes CASRITRRETQYF.

V and J are TRBV11-3 and TRBJ2-2, with 11 bases aligning to TRBD1. Germline CDR1 is SGHNT and CDR2 is YENEEA. This CDR3 region has 15 residues. Trimming at V came to 5 bases and at J to 6 bases, leaving 5 bases not matched to a gene. In DNA, the CDR3 is TGTGCCAGCAGCCCAAGGACAGGGGGCGCCGGGGAGCTGTTTTTT. Amino acids: CASSPRTGGAGELFF.

The genes are TRBV7-9 and TRBJ2-7; 7 nucleotides line up with TRBD2. In germline, CDR1 is SEHNR, CDR2 FQNEAQ (reference sequence). V lost 8 bases to trimming and J lost 4 bases; unmatched junction nucleotides: 8. The CDR3 spans 13 residues. CDR3 loop: CASLVSGGYEQYF. CDR3 coding DNA: TGTGCCAGCCTCGTTTCGGGGGGTTACGAGCAGTACTTC. The whole variable domain, remainder taken from reference TRBV7-9 and TRBJ2-7, is DTGVSQNPRHKITKRGQNVTFRCDPISEHNRLYWYRQTLGQGPEFLTYFQNEAQLEKSRLLSDRFSAERPKGSFSTLEIQRTEQGDSAMYLCASLVSGGYEQYFGPGTRLTVT.

The V call is TRBV29-1, the J call TRBJ2-7; 7 nucleotides match TRBD1. V lost 4 bases to trimming and J lost 5 bases; unmatched junction nucleotides: 2. This CDR3 has 11 amino acids. Germline CDR1 is SQVTM and CDR2 is ANQGSEA. CDR3 loop: CSVGQGDEQYF. Here the CDR3 DNA reads TGCAGCGTTGGACAGGGAGACGAGCAGTACTTC.

The CDR3 nucleotides are TGTGCCAGCTCACCAATGACTCCCGGGAACAATGAGCAGTTCTTC. This gives the protein CASSPMTPGNNEQFF. The chain links TRBV18 to TRBJ2-1; D possibly corresponds to TRBD2 (5 bases). The germline V gene has CDR1 KGHSH and CDR2 LQKENI. Trimming took off 2 bases at V and 5 bases at J, with 13 bases between the two ends. CDR3 length: 15 amino acids.